The 27 T cell receptor beta chains below all came from one sample that was sequenced in a study of beta chain features in type 1 diabetes. For these receptors, no antigen is known. The study, taken as a whole, reports: Moderate but significant shortening of TCRB CDR3s was recorded in all four CD4+ subsets from Type 1 diabetes patients.

Of the isolated RNA, all was reverse transcribed, and so the sequenced material was expressed TCRB transcripts. Measured with immunoSEQ multiplex PCR; TCRdb has only the in-frame clones, and not every one. This sample has around 250,000 clones; roughly an eighth occur once, and the top ten carry about 0.015%. The sample consisted of naive CD4+ T cells from blood. These TCRs come from a man aged 25 to 45 with type 1 diabetes.

This clone appeared a single time. The genes are TRBV18 and TRBJ1-2, with TRBD1 matching over 8 bases. In germline, CDR1 is KGHSH, CDR2 LQKENI. Losses at the gene ends were 3 bases for V and 7 bases for J; bases not matched to a gene: 4. This CDR3 contains 13 residues. The CDR3 nucleotides are TGTGCCAGCTCACCTCAGGGGGCCGGTGGCTACACCTTC. Encoded protein: CASSPQGAGGYTF.

This clone has only a few counts. The CDR3 sequence: CASSLPGAGVETQYF. In nucleotides, the CDR3 is TGTGCCAGCAGCTTGCCGGGCGCAGGGGTGGAGACCCAGTACTTC. The chain links TRBV5-4 to TRBJ2-5; TRBD1 might be the D (6 bases). Germline V gives CDR1 SGHNT, CDR2 YYREEE (reference sequence). The CDR3 sequence is 15 residues long. V was pared by 1 base and J by 5 bases, with 15 bases between.

The gene calls are TRBV15 and TRBJ1-2, with unresolved D. Germline lookup yields CDR1 LNHNV and CDR2 YYDKDF (reference sequence). Trimming removed 0 bases at V and 5 bases at J, with 22 bases between. This CDR3 has 18 amino acids. CDR3 sequence (DNA): TGTGCCACCAGCAGAGATTTGGGCGGGAGCTCCCGGAAATATGGCTACACCTTC. It codes for CATSRDLGGSSRKYGYTF.

The chain carries TRBV9 and TRBJ1-2; D may be TRBD1 (5 bases). CDR1 is SGDLS, CDR2 YYNGEE, per germline. V was shortened by 2 bases and J by 7 bases, with 18 bases between the two germline ends. CDR3 length: 15 residues. CDR3 sequence reads: CASSVSRGRATGYTF. DNA for the CDR3: TGTGCCAGCAGCGTTTCTCGAGGCAGGGCAACTGGCTACACCTTC.

J is TRBJ2-7 and V is TRBV28; no firm D call. Between the trimmed V and J ends, which lost 5 bases and 7 bases, there was a span of 9 bases. The CDR3 extends over 11 amino acids. CDR1 and CDR2 (germline): MDHEN, SYDVKM. This CDR3 is CASSTTWEQYF. The CDR3 coding sequence is TGTGCCAGCAGTACAACGTGGGAGCAGTACTTC.

A few counts support this clone. The CDR3 sequence: CASSLGSTGPYGYTF. Written as DNA, the CDR3 is TGCGCCAGCAGCTTGGGGTCGACAGGGCCCTATGGCTACACCTTC. This chain links TRBV5-1 with TRBJ1-2; 7 bases map to TRBD1. V trimming: 0 bases; J trimming: 4 bases; junction bases outside the gene matches: 6. Germline values: CDR1 SGHRS, CDR2 YFSETQ. CDR3 length: 15 amino acids.

Points on this clone: Other DNA sequences in this sample translate to the same CDR3. The chain has TRBV7-9 and TRBJ2-7, with TRBD2 as a possible D gene (6 bases). The CDR3 totals 13 residues. CDR1 SEHNR and CDR2 FQNEAQ come from the germline V gene (reference sequence). V was shortened by 3 bases and J by 3 bases, with 9 bases between the two germline ends. CDR3 nucleotides: TGTGCCAGCAGCTTGGAGGGTCTCTACGAGCAGTACTTC. The encoded protein is CASSLEGLYEQYF.

This clone was recorded a few times. The DNA for the CDR3 is TGCGCCAGCAGCTTGGTGGCAGGGTCGAGTCCCCAGTACTTC. Amino acids: CASSLVAGSSPQYF. The chain carries TRBV5-1 and TRBJ2-5, with D possibly being TRBD1 (5 bases). With 0 bases removed from V and 9 bases from J, the gap between germline ends came to 15 bases. In germline, CDR1 is SGHRS, CDR2 YFSETQ. The CDR3 sequence is 14 residues long.

This chain uses TRBV5-1 with TRBJ2-1, with 7 positions matching TRBD2. The CDR3 runs 12 residues. Germline assignment: CDR1 SGHRS and CDR2 YFSETQ. After removal of 5 bases from V and 13 bases from J, the junction contained 9 bases not matched to a gene. CDR3 sequence reads: CASSLPTSPQFF. The CDR3 DNA sequence: TGCGCCAGCAGTTTACCGACTAGCCCCCAGTTCTTC.

This rearrangement joins TRBV10-3 to TRBJ2-1; 7 bases match TRBD2. CDR1 and CDR2 from the germline V gene are ENHRY and SYGVKD. Trimming at V came to 5 bases and at J to 5 bases, leaving 6 bases not matched to a gene. This CDR3 is built from 14 residues. Here the CDR3 DNA reads TGTGCCATCAGTACGACTAGCACACACAATGAGCAGTTCTTC. Protein: CAISTTSTHNEQFF.

This clone occurred a few times. The chain uses TRBV27 and TRBJ2-7; 8 nucleotides align to TRBD2. CDR3 length equals 13 residues. The V segment lost 8 bases and the J segment 7 bases; nucleotides outside the gene matches: 10. Germline CDR1 and CDR2: MNHEY and SMNVEV (reference sequence). Written as DNA, the CDR3 is TGTGCCAGCTTTGCGGGGGGCCTCGGGGAGCAGTACTTC. Protein sequence: CASFAGGLGEQYF.

The sample holds a few counts of this clone. The rearrangement uses TRBV5-1 and TRBJ2-7; 13 bases agree with TRBD2. With V trimmed by 0 bases and J by 7 bases, 4 bases remained unmatched. The CDR3 consists of 15 residues. The germline CDR1 and CDR2 sequences are SGHRS and YFSETQ. The CDR3 sequence: CASSLVTSGRREQYF. Here the CDR3 DNA reads TGCGCCAGCAGCTTGGTGACTAGCGGGAGGAGAGAGCAGTACTTC. Supplemented by reference TRBV5-1 and TRBJ2-7, the full variable domain reads KAGVTQTPRYLIKTRGQQVTLSCSPISGHRSVSWYQQTPGQGLQFLFEYFSETQRNKGNFPGRFSGRQFSNSRSEMNVSTLELGDSALYLCASSLVTSGRREQYFGPGTRLTVT.

This clone has just a few counts. J is TRBJ2-1 and V is TRBV30, with 11 bases matching TRBD2. The V gene end was trimmed by 4 bases and the J gene end by 4 bases; junction bases not matched to a gene: 3. Looked up from germline, CDR1 is GTSNPN and CDR2 is SVGIG (reference sequence). This CDR3 has 14 residues. The DNA for the CDR3 is TGTGCCTGGACTAGCGGGAGGTTATACAATGAGCAGTTCTTC. Its protein product is CAWTSGRLYNEQFF.

This chain uses TRBV2 with TRBJ1-2; 9 bases agree with TRBD1. From germline, CDR1 is SNHLY and CDR2 FYNNEI. This CDR3 has 14 amino acids. V gave up 6 bases and J gave up 9 bases; unmatched junction bases: 11. Here the CDR3 DNA reads TGTGCCAGCAGCCTGGACAGGGGTGGTGGTCGCTACACCTTC. It yields the protein CASSLDRGGGRYTF.

This clone was detected only a few times. The chain recombines TRBV7-9 with TRBJ1-1, with D unresolved. Germline V gene lookup returns CDR1 SEHNR and CDR2 FQNEAQ (reference sequence). The V end was cut by 2 bases, the J end by 5 bases, with 3 bases between. This CDR3 has 11 residues. CDR3 sequence (DNA): TGTGCCAGCAGCTTATCGACTGAAGCTTTCTTT. Protein sequence: CASSLSTEAFF.

This clone was counted a few times. The gene calls are TRBV6-5 and TRBJ2-7; 7 nucleotides match TRBD2. CDR1 is MNHEY and CDR2 is SVGAGI in the germline V gene. The length of the CDR3 is 15 residues. Losses at the gene ends were 0 bases for V and 5 bases for J; bases not matched to a gene: 7. Here the CDR3 DNA reads TGTGCCAGCAGTTACTCCCCAGGGAGCGGGAACGAGCAGTACTTC. Translating it yields CASSYSPGSGNEQYF.

The J gene is TRBJ2-7, the V gene TRBV23-1; TRBD1 aligns across 8 bases. TRBV23-1 is given ORF status, its function remaining uncertain. The ends lost 7 bases at V and 8 bases at J; junction bases unmatched: 7. The CDR3 sequence is 12 residues long. Written as DNA, the CDR3 is TGCGCCAGCAACTGGACAGGGTCCAAGCAGTACTTC. This sequence encodes CASNWTGSKQYF.

The CDR3 region is CASSFPGTSGTSTDTQYF. In nucleotides, the CDR3 is TGTGCCAGCAGTTTCCCCGGGACTAGCGGGACTAGCACAGATACGCAGTATTTT. The chain combines TRBV28 with TRBJ2-3; 13 nucleotides match TRBD2. V shed 3 bases and J 0 bases; nucleotides not matched to a gene: 6. This CDR3 is built from 18 residues. CDR1 is MDHEN, CDR2 SYDVKM, per germline.

The chain uses TRBV9 and TRBJ1-6; D gene unclear. The CDR3 is 16 residues long. The germline V and J ends were trimmed by 3 bases and 5 bases, with 15 bases remaining between them. CDR1 and CDR2 (germline): SGDLS, YYNGEE. The CDR3 region is CASSGPRHRNNSPLHF. CDR3 nucleotide sequence: TGTGCCAGCAGCGGCCCCCGACACCGTAATAATTCACCCCTCCACTTT.

The V and J genes are TRBV9 and TRBJ2-5; 10 bases align to TRBD1. The tail of the sequence fits TRBJ2-7 better, so the J call may be wrong. Per the germline V gene, CDR1 is SGDLS and CDR2 is YYNGEE. The CDR3 has 14 amino acids. In nucleotides, the CDR3 is TGTGCCAGCAGCGTCCGGGACAGGGGCTACGAGCAGTACTTC. Its translation: CASSVRDRGYEQYF.

The gene calls are TRBV7-3 and TRBJ2-3, with a tentative D call TRBD2 (5 bases). The CDR3 extends over 16 amino acids. CDR1 SGHTA and CDR2 FQGTGA come from the germline V gene. Trimming pared 5 bases from V and 4 bases from J, leaving 19 bases between. CDR3 coding DNA: TGTGCCAGCAGCCGAGGGAGCGGAAGTTTTGCAGATACGCAGTATTTT. Translated: CASSRGSGSFADTQYF.

This chain links TRBV25-1 with TRBJ1-1, with 7 bases identical to TRBD1. V dropped 3 bases and J dropped 0; count of bases not matched to a gene: 1. There are 14 residues in the CDR3. CDR1 is MGHDK and CDR2 is SYGVNS in the germline V gene. CDR3 amino acids: CASSDRGLNTEAFF. DNA of the CDR3: TGTGCCAGCAGTGACAGGGGGTTGAACACTGAAGCTTTCTTT. The full variable domain, completed using reference TRBV25-1 and TRBJ1-1, is EADIYQTPRYLVIGTGKKITLECSQTMGHDKMYWYQQDPGMELHLIHYSYGVNSTEKGDLSSESTVSRIRTEHFPLTLESARPSHTSQYLCASSDRGLNTEAFFGQGTRLTVV.

The rearrangement joins TRBV28 to TRBJ1-5; the D is unclear. This CDR3 has 15 residues. In germline, CDR1 is MDHEN, CDR2 SYDVKM. V lost 3 bases and J 3 bases, leaving 12 bases between the germline ends. The DNA for the CDR3 is TGTGCCAGCAGTTTGGGCAGGATCTTCAATCAGCCCCAGCATTTT. Encoded protein: CASSLGRIFNQPQHF. Full variable domain (missing parts from reference TRBV28 and TRBJ1-5): DVKVTQSSRYLVKRTGEKVFLECVQDMDHENMFWYRQDPGLGLRLIYFSYDVKMKEKGDIPEGYSVSREKKERFSLILESASTNQTSMYLCASSLGRIFNQPQHFGDGTRLSIL.

In its sample, this clone was seen a few times. V usage is TRBV7-2 and J usage is TRBJ2-5; D remains unclear. The CDR3 is made up of 13 amino acids. V shed 8 bases and J shed 3 bases, with 13 bases lying between them. In germline, CDR1 is SGHTA, CDR2 FQGNSA. CDR3 amino acids: CASVNSPEETQYF. Written as DNA, the CDR3 is TGTGCCAGCGTAAATTCCCCGGAAGAGACCCAGTACTTC.

The sample holds a few counts of this clone. This chain uses TRBV11-3 with TRBJ2-1, with 8 bases aligning to TRBD2. Germline values: CDR1 SGHNT, CDR2 YENEEA. The CDR3 contains 13 residues. Losses at the gene ends were 8 bases for V and 3 bases for J; bases not matched to a gene: 3. The CDR3 sequence: CASAGGDYNEQFF. In nucleotides, the CDR3 is TGTGCCAGCGCCGGGGGGGACTACAATGAGCAGTTCTTC.

V and J are TRBV6-1 and TRBJ2-7; D might be TRBD2 (5 bases). CDR3 length: 13 residues. Per the germline V gene, CDR1 is MNHNS and CDR2 is SASEGT. The V end was cut by 7 bases, the J end by 3 bases, with 13 bases between. The CDR3: CASNLQRDYEQYF. CDR3 sequence (DNA): TGTGCCAGCAACCTCCAGAGGGACTACGAGCAGTACTTC.

The V gene is TRBV28, the J gene TRBJ2-6; tentative D call: TRBD1 (5 bases). Germline assignment: CDR1 MDHEN and CDR2 SYDVKM. The CDR3 loop spans 16 amino acids. Trimming stripped 4 bases from V and 4 bases from J, with 14 bases between. CDR3 residues: CASSYLQGGGANVLTF. As DNA, the CDR3 is TGTGCCAGCAGTTACCTCCAGGGTGGCGGGGCCAACGTCCTGACTTTC.